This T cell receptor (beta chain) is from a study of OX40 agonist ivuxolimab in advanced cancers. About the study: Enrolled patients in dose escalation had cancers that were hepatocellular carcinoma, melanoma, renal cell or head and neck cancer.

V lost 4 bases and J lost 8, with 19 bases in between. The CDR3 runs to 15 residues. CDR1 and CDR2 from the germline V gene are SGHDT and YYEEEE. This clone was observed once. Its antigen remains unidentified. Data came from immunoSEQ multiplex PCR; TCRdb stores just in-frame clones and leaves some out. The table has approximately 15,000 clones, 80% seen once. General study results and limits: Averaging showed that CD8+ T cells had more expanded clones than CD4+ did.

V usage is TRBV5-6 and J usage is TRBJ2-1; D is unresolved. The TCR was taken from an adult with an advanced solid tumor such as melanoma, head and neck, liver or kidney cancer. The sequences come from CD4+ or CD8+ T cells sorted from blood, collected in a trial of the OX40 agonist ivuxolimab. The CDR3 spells CASSPDLAPLDEQFF. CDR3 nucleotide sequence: TGTGCCAGCAGCCCGGATCTTGCTCCTCTCGATGAGCAGTTCTTC.